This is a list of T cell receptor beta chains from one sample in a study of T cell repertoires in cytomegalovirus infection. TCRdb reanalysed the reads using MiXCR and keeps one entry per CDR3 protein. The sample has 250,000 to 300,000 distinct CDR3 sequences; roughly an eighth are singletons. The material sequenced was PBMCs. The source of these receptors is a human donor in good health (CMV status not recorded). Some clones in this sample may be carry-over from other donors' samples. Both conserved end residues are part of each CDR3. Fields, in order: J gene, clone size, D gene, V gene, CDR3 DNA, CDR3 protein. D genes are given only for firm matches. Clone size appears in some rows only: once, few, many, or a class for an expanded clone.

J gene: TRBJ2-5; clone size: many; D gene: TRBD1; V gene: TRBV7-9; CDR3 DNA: TGTGCCAGCAGCTTTGATGGGACAGCAGAGACCCAGTACTTC; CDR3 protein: CASSFDGTAETQYF
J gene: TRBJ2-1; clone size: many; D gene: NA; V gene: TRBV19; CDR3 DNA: TGTGCCAGTAGTATCTTACCACAGACACACTACAATGAGCAGTTCTTC; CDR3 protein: CASSILPQTHYNEQFF
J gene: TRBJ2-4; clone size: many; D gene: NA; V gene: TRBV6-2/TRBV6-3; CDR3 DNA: TGTGCCAGCCAACCTGCGGGGGCGGACATTCAGTACTTC; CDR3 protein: CASQPAGADIQYF
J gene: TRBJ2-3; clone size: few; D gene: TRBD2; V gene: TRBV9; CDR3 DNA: TGTGCCAGCAGCGTAGCAGCGGGGGGGCCGACAGATACGCAGTATTTT; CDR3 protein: CASSVAAGGPTDTQYF
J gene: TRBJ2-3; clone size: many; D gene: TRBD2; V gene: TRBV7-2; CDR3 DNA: TGTGCCAGCAGCTGGGAACTGACTAGCGGCGGCACAGATACGCAGTATTTT; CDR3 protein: CASSWELTSGGTDTQYF
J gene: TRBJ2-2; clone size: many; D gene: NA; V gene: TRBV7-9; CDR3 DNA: TGTGCCAGCAGCCCGAGGGGTCCCGGGGAGCTGTTTTTT; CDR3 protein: CASSPRGPGELFF
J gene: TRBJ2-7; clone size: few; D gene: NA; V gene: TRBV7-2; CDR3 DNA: TGTGCCAGCAGCCGGTTTGACAAGAGGAACGAGCAGTACTTC; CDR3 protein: CASSRFDKRNEQYF
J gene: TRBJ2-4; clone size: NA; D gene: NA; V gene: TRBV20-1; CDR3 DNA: TGCAGTGCGACTAGCCACAGGGAAGCCAAAAACATTCAGTACTTC; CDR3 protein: CSATSHREAKNIQYF
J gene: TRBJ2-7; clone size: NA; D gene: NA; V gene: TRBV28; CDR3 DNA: TGTGCCAGCAGTGGGTGGACCTACGAGCAGTACTTC; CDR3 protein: CASSGWTYEQYF
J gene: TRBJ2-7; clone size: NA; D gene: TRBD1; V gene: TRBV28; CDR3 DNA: TGTGCCAGCACCCGGACAGGGTCGGCCTACGAGCAGTACTTC; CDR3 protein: CASTRTGSAYEQYF
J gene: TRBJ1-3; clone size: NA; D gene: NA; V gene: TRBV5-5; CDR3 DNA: TGTGCCAGCAGCTTGGGGAGACAGCTTGGAAACACCATATATTTT; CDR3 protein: CASSLGRQLGNTIYF
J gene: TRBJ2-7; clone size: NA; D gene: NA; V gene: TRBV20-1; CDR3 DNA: TGCAGTGCTAGAGGACAAGCCTACGAGCAGTACTTC; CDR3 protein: CSARGQAYEQYF
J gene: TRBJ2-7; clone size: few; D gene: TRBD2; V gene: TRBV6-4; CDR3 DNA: TGTGCCAGCAGCCCTAAAAGGGACAGGGGCTCCGAGGGACTAGCGGGGCTCTACGAGCAGTACTTC; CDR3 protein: CASSPKRDRGSEGLAGLYEQYF
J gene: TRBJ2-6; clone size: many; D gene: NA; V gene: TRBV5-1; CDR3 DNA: TGCGCCAGCAGCCTAGGTCACTCTGGGGCCAACGTCCTGACTTTC; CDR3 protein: CASSLGHSGANVLTF
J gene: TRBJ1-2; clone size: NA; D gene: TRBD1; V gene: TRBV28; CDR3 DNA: TGTGCCAGCGTCCGAGGGGGCGCCCCCTTTAACTATGGCTACACCTTC; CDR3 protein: CASVRGGAPFNYGYTF
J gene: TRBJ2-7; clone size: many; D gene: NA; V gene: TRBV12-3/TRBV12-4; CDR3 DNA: TGTGCCAGCAGTCCTAGGACACTCGTTTTCTACGAGCAGTACTTC; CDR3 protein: CASSPRTLVFYEQYF
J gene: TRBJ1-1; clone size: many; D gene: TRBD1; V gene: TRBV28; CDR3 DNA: TGTGCCAGCCGACAGGGCTGGGAAACTGAAGCTTTCTTT; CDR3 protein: CASRQGWETEAFF
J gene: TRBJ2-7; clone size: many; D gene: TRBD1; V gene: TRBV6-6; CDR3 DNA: TGTGCCACCAAAGACAGGGGGGGCTACGAGCAGTACTTC; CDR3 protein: CATKDRGGYEQYF
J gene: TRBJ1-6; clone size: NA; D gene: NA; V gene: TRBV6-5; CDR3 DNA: TGTGCCAGCAGTGGGACCTATAATTCACCCCTCCACTTT; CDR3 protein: CASSGTYNSPLHF
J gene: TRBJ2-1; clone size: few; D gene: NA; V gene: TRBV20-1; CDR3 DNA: TGCAGTGCTAGGTTGCACCGGGCCTACAATGAGCAGTTCTTC; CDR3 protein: CSARLHRAYNEQFF
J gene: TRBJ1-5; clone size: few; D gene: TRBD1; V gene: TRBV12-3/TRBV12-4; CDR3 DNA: TGTGCCAGCAGTTCCCCAGGGGGCGTTTATCAGCCCCAGCATTTT; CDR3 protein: CASSSPGGVYQPQHF
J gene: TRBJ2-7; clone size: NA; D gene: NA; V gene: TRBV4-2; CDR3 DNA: TGTGTCAGCAGCCAGACAGGACTCGGCTCCTACGAGCAGTACTTC; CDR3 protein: CVSSQTGLGSYEQYF
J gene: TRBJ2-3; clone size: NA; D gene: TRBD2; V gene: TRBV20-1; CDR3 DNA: TGCAGTGCTACCTACCCCGCAGCGGGAGGGTCAGATACGCAGTATTTT; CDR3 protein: CSATYPAAGGSDTQYF
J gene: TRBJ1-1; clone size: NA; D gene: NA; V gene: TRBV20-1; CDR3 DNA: TGCAGTGCTAGAGACCTCAGTTCCCGGGGTTACACTGAAGCTTTCTTT; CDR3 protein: CSARDLSSRGYTEAFF
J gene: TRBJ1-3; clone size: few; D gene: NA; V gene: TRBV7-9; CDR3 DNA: TGTGCCAGCACCCCCGGACACACCATATATTTT; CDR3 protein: CASTPGHTIYF
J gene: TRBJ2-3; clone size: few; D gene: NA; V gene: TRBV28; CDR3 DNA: TGTGCCAGCAGTCGACAGCTTGGCACAGATACGCAGTATTTT; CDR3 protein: CASSRQLGTDTQYF
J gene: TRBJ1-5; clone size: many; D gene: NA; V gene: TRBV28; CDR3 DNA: TGTGCCAGCAGTCCAGGGGCTTGGGGCAATCAGCCCCAGCATTTT; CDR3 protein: CASSPGAWGNQPQHF
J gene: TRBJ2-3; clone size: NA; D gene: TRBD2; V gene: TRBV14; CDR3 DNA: TGTGCCAGCAGCCCCAGCGGGAGACGAGTTACGCAGTATTTT; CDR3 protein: CASSPSGRRVTQYF
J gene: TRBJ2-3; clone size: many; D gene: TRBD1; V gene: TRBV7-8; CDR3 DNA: TGTGCCAGCAGCTATGGACAGGGGATCTCAGATACGCAGTATTTT; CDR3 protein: CASSYGQGISDTQYF
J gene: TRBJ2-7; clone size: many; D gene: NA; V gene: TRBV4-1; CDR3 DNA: TGCGCCAGCAGCCACCCGGGGTTCGGAGCCTACGAGCAGTACTTC; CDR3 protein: CASSHPGFGAYEQYF
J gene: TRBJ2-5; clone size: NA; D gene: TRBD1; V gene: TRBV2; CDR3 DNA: TGTGCCAGCAGGGCAGGACAGGGCGAGACCCAGTACTTC; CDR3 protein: CASRAGQGETQYF
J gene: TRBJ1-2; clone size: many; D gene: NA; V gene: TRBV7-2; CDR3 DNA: TGTGCCAGCAGCTTAGACTCCGGGGCCTCCCAGACCTATACCTTC; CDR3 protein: CASSLDSGASQTYTF
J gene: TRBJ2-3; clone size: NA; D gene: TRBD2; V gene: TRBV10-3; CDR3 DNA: TGTGCCATCAGTCTAGCGGGGGACCTCACAGATACGCAGTATTTT; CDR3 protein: CAISLAGDLTDTQYF
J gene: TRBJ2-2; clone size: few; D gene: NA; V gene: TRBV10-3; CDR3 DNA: TGTGCCATCACCCCGAACACCGGGGAGCTGTTTTTT; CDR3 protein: CAITPNTGELFF
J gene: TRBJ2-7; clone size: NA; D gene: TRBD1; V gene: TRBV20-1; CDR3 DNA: TGCAGTGCTAGGGGGTCGGGACAGACCTACGAGCAGTACTTC; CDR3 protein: CSARGSGQTYEQYF
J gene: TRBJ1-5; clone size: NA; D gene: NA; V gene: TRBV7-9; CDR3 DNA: TGTGCCAGCAGCGCGGGGTCAGAGAATCAGCCCCAGCATTTT; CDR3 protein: CASSAGSENQPQHF
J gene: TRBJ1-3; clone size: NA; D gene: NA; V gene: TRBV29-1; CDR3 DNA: TGCAGCGTTGAATTGGGCTCTGGAAACACCATATATTTT; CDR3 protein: CSVELGSGNTIYF
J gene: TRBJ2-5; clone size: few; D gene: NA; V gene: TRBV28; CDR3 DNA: TGTGCCAGCAGTCTACAGGCGGGTTCGAGGGAGACCCAGTACTTC; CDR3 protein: CASSLQAGSRETQYF
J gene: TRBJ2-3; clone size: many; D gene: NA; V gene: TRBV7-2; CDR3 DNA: TGTGCCAGCAGCTTAGCACCCTCCGTGACAGATACGCAGTATTTT; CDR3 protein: CASSLAPSVTDTQYF
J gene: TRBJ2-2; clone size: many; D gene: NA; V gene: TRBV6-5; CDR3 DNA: TGTGCCAGCAGTTACCGAATAGACGACACCGGGGAGCTGTTTTTT; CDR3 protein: CASSYRIDDTGELFF